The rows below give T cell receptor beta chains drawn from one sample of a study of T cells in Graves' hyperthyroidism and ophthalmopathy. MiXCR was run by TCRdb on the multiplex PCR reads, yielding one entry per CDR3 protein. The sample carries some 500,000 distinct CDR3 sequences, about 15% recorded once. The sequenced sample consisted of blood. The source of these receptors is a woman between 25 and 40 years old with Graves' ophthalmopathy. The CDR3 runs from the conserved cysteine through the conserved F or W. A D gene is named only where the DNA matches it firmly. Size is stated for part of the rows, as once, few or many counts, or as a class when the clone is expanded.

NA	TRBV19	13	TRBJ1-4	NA	CASSIARNEKLFF	TGTGCCAGTAGTATAGCCCGAAATGAAAAACTGTTTTTT
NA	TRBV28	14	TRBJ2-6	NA	CASSPPQAANVLTF	TGTGCCAGCAGTCCACCCCAGGCGGCCAACGTCCTGACTTTC
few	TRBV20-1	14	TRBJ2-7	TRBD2	CSARKAGGPYEQYF	TGCAGTGCTAGGAAAGCGGGAGGACCCTACGAGCAGTACTTC
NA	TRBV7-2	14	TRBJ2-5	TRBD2	CASSLDREEETQYF	TGTGCCAGCAGCCTCGACCGGGAGGAAGAGACCCAGTACTTC
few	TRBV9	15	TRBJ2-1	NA	CASSVGDIPYNEQFF	TGTGCCAGCAGCGTAGGCGATATACCTTACAATGAGCAGTTCTTC
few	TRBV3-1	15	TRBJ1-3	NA	CASSFGPGVGNTIYF	TGTGCCAGCAGCTTCGGTCCAGGGGTGGGAAACACCATATATTTT
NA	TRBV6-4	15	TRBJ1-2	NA	CASSDIGGGGVGYTF	TGTGCCAGCAGTGACATTGGGGGAGGAGGCGTCGGCTACACCTTC
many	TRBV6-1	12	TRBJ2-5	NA	CASSPSPETQYF	TGTGCCAGCAGCCCTAGTCCGGAGACCCAGTACTTC
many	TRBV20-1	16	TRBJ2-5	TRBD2	CSARDGLADVWETQYF	TGCAGTGCTAGAGATGGCCTAGCGGACGTCTGGGAGACCCAGTACTTC
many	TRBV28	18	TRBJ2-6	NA	CASSFQDGTASGANVLTF	TGTGCCAGCAGTTTCCAGGACGGGACCGCGTCTGGGGCCAACGTCCTGACTTTC
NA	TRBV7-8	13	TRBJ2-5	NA	CASSPSMIETQYF	TGTGCCAGCAGCCCGAGCATGATCGAGACCCAGTACTTC
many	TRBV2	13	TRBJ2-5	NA	CASSEGSETSQYF	TGTGCCAGCAGTGAAGGTAGCGAGACATCCCAGTACTTC
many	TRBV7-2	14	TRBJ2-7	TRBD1	CASTSDRDTYEQYF	TGTGCCAGCACCTCGGACAGGGACACCTACGAGCAGTACTTC
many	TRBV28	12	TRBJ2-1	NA	CALGGGYNEQFF	TGTGCCTTGGGGGGCGGGTACAATGAGCAGTTCTTC
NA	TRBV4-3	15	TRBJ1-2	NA	CASSQETRTVYGYTF	TGCGCCAGCAGCCAAGAAACCCGGACGGTCTATGGCTACACCTTC
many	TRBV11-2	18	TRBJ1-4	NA	CASSLGGWGLGANEKLFF	TGTGCCAGCAGCTTAGGGGGCTGGGGGCTCGGAGCTAATGAAAAACTGTTTTTT
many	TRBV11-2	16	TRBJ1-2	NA	CASSLESQGQAYGYTF	TGTGCCAGCAGCTTAGAATCTCAGGGTCAAGCCTATGGCTACACCTTC
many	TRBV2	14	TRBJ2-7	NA	CASSRDGGDYEQYF	TGTGCCAGCAGCCGGGACGGAGGTGACTACGAGCAGTACTTC
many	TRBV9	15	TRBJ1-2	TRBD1	CASSAQGQGREGYTF	TGTGCCAGCAGCGCCCAGGGACAGGGGAGAGAAGGCTACACCTTC
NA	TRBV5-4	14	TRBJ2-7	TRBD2	CASNVLAGRDEQYF	TGTGCCAGCAATGTACTAGCGGGAAGGGACGAGCAGTACTTC
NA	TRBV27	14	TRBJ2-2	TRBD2	CASSFSGGTGELFF	TGTGCCAGCAGTTTTAGCGGGGGCACCGGGGAGCTGTTTTTT
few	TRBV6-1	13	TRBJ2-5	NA	CASRLGVQETQYF	TGTGCCAGCAGACTTGGCGTTCAAGAGACCCAGTACTTC
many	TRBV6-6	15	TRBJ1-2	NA	CASSYSIEDNYGYTF	TGTGCCAGCAGTTACTCGATCGAGGATAACTATGGCTACACCTTC
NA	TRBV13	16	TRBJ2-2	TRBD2	CASSFRTSVNTGELFF	TGTGCCAGCAGCTTCCGGACTAGCGTTAACACCGGGGAGCTGTTTTTT
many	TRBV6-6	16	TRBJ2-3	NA	CASSYRFFDYTDTQYF	TGTGCCAGCAGTTATCGTTTTTTCGACTACACAGATACGCAGTATTTT
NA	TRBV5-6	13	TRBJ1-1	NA	CASSLYLGAEAFF	TGTGCCAGCAGCTTGTATCTGGGGGCTGAAGCTTTCTTT
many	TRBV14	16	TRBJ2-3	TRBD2	CASSLRGGSGADTQYF	TGTGCCAGCAGCCTGAGGGGCGGGAGCGGCGCAGATACGCAGTATTTT
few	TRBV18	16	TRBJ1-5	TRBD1	CASSPTRTGGNQPQHF	TGTGCCAGCTCACCGACTAGGACAGGGGGCAATCAGCCCCAGCATTTT
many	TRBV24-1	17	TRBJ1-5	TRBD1	CATSDSGTGGTNQPQHF	TGTGCCACCAGTGATTCTGGGACAGGAGGGACCAATCAGCCCCAGCATTTT
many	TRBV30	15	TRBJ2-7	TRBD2	CAWIRWSGRGYEQYF	TGTGCCTGGATCCGGTGGTCTGGGAGGGGATACGAGCAGTACTTC
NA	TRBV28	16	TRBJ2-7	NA	CASSLGSTSRAYEQYF	TGTGCCAGCAGTTTAGGTTCTACTTCTCGAGCCTACGAGCAGTACTTC
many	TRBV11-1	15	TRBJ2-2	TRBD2	CASSFLTGGTGELFF	TGTGCCAGCAGCTTTCTCACCGGGGGGACCGGGGAGCTGTTTTTT
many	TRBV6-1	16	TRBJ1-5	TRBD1	CASSPWTGTGSQPQHF	TGTGCCAGCAGTCCCTGGACAGGGACGGGATCTCAGCCCCAGCATTTT
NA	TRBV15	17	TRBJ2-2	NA	CATSRSDYWTVSGELFF	TGTGCCACCAGCAGAAGCGATTATTGGACAGTGTCCGGGGAGCTGTTTTTT
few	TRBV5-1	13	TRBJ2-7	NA	CASSLRWGDEQYF	TGCGCCAGCAGCTTGCGGTGGGGCGACGAGCAGTACTTC
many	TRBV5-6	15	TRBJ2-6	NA	CASSPVSSGANVLTF	TGTGCCAGCAGCCCCGTATCCTCTGGGGCCAACGTCCTGACTTTC
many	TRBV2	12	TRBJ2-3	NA	CASVGVRCLQYF	TGTGCCAGCGTGGGGGTTCGATGTTTGCAGTATTTT
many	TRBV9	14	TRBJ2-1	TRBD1	CASNRDRESHEQFF	TGTGCCAGCAACCGGGACAGGGAAAGCCATGAGCAGTTCTTC
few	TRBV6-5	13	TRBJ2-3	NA	CASSYNWGDTQYF	TGTGCCAGCAGTTACAATTGGGGAGATACGCAGTATTTT
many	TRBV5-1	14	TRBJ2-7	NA	CASSLGAGDYEQYF	TGCGCCAGCAGCTTGGGAGCGGGTGACTACGAGCAGTACTTC
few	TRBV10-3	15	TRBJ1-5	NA	CAISDRGFSNQPQHF	TGTGCCATCAGTGACAGGGGTTTTAGCAATCAGCCCCAGCATTTT
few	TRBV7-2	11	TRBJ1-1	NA	CASSPKFEAFF	TGTGCCAGCAGCCCCAAGTTTGAAGCTTTCTTT
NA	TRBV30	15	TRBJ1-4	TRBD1	CASDEGGAGGEKLFF	TGTGCCTCCGACGAGGGCGGAGCAGGGGGCGAAAAACTGTTTTTT
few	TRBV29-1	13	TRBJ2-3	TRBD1	CSLGQDLEDTQYF	TGCAGCCTAGGACAGGACCTTGAGGATACGCAGTATTTT
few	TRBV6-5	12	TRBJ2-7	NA	CASSYEGYEQYF	TGTGCCAGCAGTTACGAGGGTTACGAGCAGTACTTC
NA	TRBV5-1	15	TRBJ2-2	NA	CASSFEGANTGELFF	TGCGCCAGCAGCTTTGAGGGGGCGAACACCGGGGAGCTGTTTTTT
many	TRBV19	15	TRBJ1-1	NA	CASSIDPILNTEAFF	TGTGCCAGTAGTATAGATCCTATCCTGAACACTGAAGCTTTCTTT
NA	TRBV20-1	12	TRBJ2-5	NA	CSALGQQETQYF	TGCAGTGCTCTCGGACAGCAAGAGACCCAGTACTTC
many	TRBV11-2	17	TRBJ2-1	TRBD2	CASSLGRLAGEYNEQFF	TGTGCCAGCAGCTTAGGCAGACTAGCGGGCGAGTACAATGAGCAGTTCTTC
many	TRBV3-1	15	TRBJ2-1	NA	CASSQTDSSYNEQFF	TGTGCCAGCAGCCAGACAGATAGCTCCTACAATGAGCAGTTCTTC
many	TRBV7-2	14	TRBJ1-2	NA	CASSLGGTNYGYTF	TGTGCCAGCAGCCTAGGGGGGACCAACTATGGCTACACCTTC
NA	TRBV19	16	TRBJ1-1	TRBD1	CASSTRQGIFATEAFF	TGTGCCAGTAGTACCCGACAGGGCATATTCGCCACTGAAGCTTTCTTT
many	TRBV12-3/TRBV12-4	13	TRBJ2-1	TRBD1	CASSFDRDNEQFF	TGTGCCAGCAGTTTCGACAGGGACAATGAGCAGTTCTTC
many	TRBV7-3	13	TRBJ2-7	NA	CASSLTRDYEQYF	TGTGCCAGCAGCTTAACTCGGGACTACGAGCAGTACTTC
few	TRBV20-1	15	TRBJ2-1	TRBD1	CSARPQGASYNEQFF	TGCAGTGCTCGCCCCCAGGGGGCCTCCTACAATGAGCAGTTCTTC